What follows are 3 T cell receptor beta chains derived from one specimen sequenced in a study of T cell responses to AZD1222 COVID-19 vaccine (dated by TCRdb to the early 2020s). The sample's time point, from its label and the paper: sample from adult after SARS-CoV-2 infection, after symptom onset. Receptor libraries were prepared by the immunoSEQ multiplex PCR assay. The source is immuneACCESS, and TCRdb retained only in-frame sequences with V and J called. Part of the clones is not carried over; for the studies checked, unresolved V genes explain less than half of this, and the remainder is unexplained. In this sample the table shows roughly 140,000 clones, around 85% of which occur a single time. The top ten constitute 6.9% of the sample. The sample was peripheral blood, taken after recovery from COVID-19. The receptors derive from an adult who had recovered from COVID-19.

The rearrangement uses TRBV5-8 and TRBJ1-5, with a tentative D call TRBD1 (6 bases). V gave up 6 bases and J gave up 3 bases, with 10 bases separating them. Germline CDR1 SGHTS, CDR2 YDEGEE. The CDR3 has 13 residues. The CDR3 nucleotides are TGTGCCAGCATCCGGACAGCCAATCAGCCCCAGCATTTT. As protein: CASIRTANQPQHF.

This clone was seen a single time. This chain connects TRBV19 to TRBJ1-4; 7 positions match TRBD1. The junction had 14 bases not matched to a gene; V was cut back by 9 bases and J by 4 bases. The CDR3 spans 16 residues. CDR1 is LNHDA, CDR2 SQIVND, per germline (reference sequence). DNA for the CDR3: TGTGCCAGCTCAGGGGGAAAGACAGGAAATAATGAAAAACTGTTTTTT. Amino acid sequence: CASSGGKTGNNEKLFF.

The chain joins TRBV5-4 to TRBJ1-2; TRBD1 matches 7 bases. Trimming at V came to 7 bases and at J to 1 base, leaving 13 bases not matched to a gene. Per germline, CDR1 SGHNT and CDR2 YYREEE (reference sequence). The length of the CDR3 is 16 residues. In nucleotides, the CDR3 is TGTGCCAGCGGGCGAGGTGGACAGGCAAATAACTATGGCTACACCTTC. It specifies CASGRGGQANNYGYTF. The complete variable domain, with remaining parts taken from reference TRBV5-4 and TRBJ1-2, reads ETGVTQSPTHLIKTRGQQVTLRCSSQSGHNTVSWYQQALGQGPQFIFQYYREEENGRGNFPPRFSGLQFPNYSSELNVNALELDDSALYLCASGRGGQANNYGYTFGSGTRLTVV.